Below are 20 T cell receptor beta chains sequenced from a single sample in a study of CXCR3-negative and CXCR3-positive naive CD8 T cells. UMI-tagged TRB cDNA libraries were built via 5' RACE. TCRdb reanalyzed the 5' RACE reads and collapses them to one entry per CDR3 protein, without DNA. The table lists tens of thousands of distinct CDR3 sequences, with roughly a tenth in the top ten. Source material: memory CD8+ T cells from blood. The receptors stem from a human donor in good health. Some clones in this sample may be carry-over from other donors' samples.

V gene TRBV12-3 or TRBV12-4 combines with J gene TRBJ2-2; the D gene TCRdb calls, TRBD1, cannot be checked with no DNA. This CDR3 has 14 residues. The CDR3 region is CASSHKGHTGELFF.

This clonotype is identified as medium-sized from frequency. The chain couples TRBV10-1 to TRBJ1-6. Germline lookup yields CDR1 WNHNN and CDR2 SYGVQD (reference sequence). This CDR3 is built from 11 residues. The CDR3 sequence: CASSEKHVLHF.

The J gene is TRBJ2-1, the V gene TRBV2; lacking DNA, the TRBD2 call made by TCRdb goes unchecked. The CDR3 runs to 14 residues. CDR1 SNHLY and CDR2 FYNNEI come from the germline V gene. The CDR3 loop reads CASSPGGPYNEQFF.

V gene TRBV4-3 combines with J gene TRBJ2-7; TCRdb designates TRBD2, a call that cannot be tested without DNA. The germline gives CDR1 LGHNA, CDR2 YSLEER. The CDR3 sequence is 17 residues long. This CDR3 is CASSQIAGGASSYEQYF.

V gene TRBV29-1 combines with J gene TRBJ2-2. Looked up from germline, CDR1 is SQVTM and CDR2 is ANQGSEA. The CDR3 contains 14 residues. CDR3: CSVHRREFTGELFF.

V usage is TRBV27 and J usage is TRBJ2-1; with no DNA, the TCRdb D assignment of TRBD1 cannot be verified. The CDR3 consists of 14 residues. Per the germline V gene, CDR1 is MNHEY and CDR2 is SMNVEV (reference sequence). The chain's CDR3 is CASSLLGGIDEQFF.

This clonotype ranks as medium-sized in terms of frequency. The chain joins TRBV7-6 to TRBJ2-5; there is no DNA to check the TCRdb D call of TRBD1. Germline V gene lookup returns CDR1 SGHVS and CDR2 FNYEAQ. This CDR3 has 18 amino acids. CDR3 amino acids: CASSSAPGTGGFLETQYF. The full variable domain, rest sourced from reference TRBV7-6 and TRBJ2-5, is GAGVSQSPRYKVTKRGQDVALRCDPISGHVSLYWYRQALGQGPEFLTYFNYEAQQDKSGLPNDRFSAERPEGSISTLTIQRTEQRDSAMYRCASSSAPGTGGFLETQYFGPGTRLLVL.

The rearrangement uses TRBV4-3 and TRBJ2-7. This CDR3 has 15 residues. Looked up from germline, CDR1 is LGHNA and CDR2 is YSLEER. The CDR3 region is CASSQYLEESTGQYF.

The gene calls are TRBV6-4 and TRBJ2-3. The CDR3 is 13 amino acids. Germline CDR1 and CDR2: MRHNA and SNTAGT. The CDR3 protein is CASSSTGTDTQYF.

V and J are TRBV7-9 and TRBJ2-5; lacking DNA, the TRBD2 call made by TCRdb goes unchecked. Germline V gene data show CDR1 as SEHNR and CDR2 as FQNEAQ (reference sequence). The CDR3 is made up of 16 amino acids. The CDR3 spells CASKGELAGGQETQYF.

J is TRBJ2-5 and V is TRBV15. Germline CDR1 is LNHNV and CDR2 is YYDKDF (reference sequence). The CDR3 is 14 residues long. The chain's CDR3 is CATSRASETETQYF.

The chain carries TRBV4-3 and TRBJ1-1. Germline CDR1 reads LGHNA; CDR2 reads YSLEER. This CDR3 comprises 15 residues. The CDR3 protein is CASSQDFGDVTEAFF.

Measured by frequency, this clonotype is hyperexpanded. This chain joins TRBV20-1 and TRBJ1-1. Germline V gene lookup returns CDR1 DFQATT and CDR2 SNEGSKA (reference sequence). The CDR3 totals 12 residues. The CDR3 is CSAPSGVTEAFF.

The CDR3 loop reads CSVRQGNANTEAFF. This chain connects TRBV29-1 to TRBJ1-1; the D gene TCRdb calls, TRBD1, cannot be checked with no DNA. CDR1 is SQVTM and CDR2 is ANQGSEA in the germline V gene. The CDR3 runs 14 residues.

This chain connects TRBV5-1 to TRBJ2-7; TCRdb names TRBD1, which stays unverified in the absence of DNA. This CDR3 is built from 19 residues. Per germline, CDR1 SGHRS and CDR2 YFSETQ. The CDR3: CASSLGGTGAHHVYNEQFF.

The CDR3 spells CSAILAGGSDTQYF. The chain couples TRBV29-1 to TRBJ2-3; lacking DNA, the TRBD2 call made by TCRdb goes unchecked. Per the germline V gene, CDR1 is SQVTM and CDR2 is ANQGSEA. The CDR3 runs 14 residues.

CDR3 residues: CASSHSSGLNYNEQFF. The rearrangement links TRBV4-3 to TRBJ2-1; TCRdb's D call, TRBD2, is unchecked because there is no DNA. Germline assignment: CDR1 LGHNA and CDR2 YSLEER. This CDR3 spans 16 amino acids.

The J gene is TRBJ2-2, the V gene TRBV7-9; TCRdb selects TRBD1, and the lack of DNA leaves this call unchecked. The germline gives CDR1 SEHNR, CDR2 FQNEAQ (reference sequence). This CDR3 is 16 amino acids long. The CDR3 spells CASSLVGTANTGELFF.

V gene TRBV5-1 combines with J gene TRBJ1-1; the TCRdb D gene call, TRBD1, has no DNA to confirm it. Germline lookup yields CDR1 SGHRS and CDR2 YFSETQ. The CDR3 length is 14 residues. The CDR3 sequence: CASSPGWGNTEAFF.

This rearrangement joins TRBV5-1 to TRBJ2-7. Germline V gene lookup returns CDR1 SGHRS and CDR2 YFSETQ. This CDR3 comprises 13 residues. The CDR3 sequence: CASSFGEPYEQYF.